This is a list of T cell receptor beta chains from one sample in a study of blood T cell repertoires in COVID-19. The repertoire was sequenced with immunoSEQ multiplex PCR; TCRdb's copy has only in-frame clones and lacks some. The top ten clones hold about 8.7% of a sample with 85,000 to 100,000 clones, roughly 75% of them seen once. The sample comprised peripheral blood. Receptors were obtained from a man aged 50-60 years who had recovered from COVID-19. Each CDR3 is given with its conserved first and last residue. The D gene is left open where the match is weak. The listing skips clone size in some rows; elsewhere it reads once, few, many or a size class.

J gene | clone size | V gene | D gene | CDR3 length | CDR3 protein | CDR3 DNA
TRBJ1-2 | . | TRBV13 | . | 13 | CASSARGAGGYTF | TGTGCCAGCAGCGCACGGGGGGCGGGCGGCTACACCTTC
TRBJ2-1 | . | TRBV7-3 | . | 15 | CASSPGATSYNEQFF | TGTGCCAGCAGCCCAGGGGCTACCTCCTACAATGAGCAGTTCTTC
TRBJ1-5 | . | TRBV6-1 | TRBD1 | 15 | CASSQRTGLNQPQHF | TGTGCCAGCAGTCAGCGGACAGGGCTCAATCAGCCCCAGCATTTT
TRBJ1-1 | once | TRBV29-1 | . | 11 | CSVGRVTEAFF | TGCAGCGTCGGCAGGGTCACTGAAGCTTTCTTT
TRBJ2-3 | once | TRBV2 | TRBD2 | 15 | CASSSSGGTGDTQYF | TGTGCCAGCAGTTCCTCGGGGGGTACCGGGGATACGCAGTATTTT
TRBJ1-4 | . | TRBV30 | . | 13 | CAWSATINEKLFF | TGTGCCTGGAGTGCTACGATAAATGAAAAACTGTTTTTT
TRBJ2-7 | . | TRBV7-3 | TRBD1 | 13 | CASSLNRGDEQYF | TGTGCCAGCAGCTTAAACAGGGGCGACGAGCAGTACTTC
TRBJ2-1 | once | TRBV7-2 | . | 14 | CASSLRTDYNEQFF | TGTGCCAGCAGCCTCCGGACAGACTACAATGAGCAGTTCTTC
TRBJ1-5 | few | TRBV19 | TRBD1 | 15 | CASSDRGGPTQPQHF | TGTGCCAGTAGTGACAGGGGGGGCCCTACCCAGCCCCAGCATTTT
TRBJ1-2 | . | TRBV6-5 | . | 15 | CASSSGASSNYGYTF | TGTGCCAGCAGTTCAGGGGCCTCCTCTAACTATGGCTACACCTTC
TRBJ2-1 | few | TRBV10-3 | . | 13 | CAITQGHTNEQFF | TGTGCCATCACCCAGGGACACACCAATGAGCAGTTCTTC
TRBJ1-2 | few | TRBV19 | TRBD1 | 14 | CASSVGTATRGYTF | TGTGCCAGTAGTGTGGGGACAGCAACCCGGGGCTACACCTTC
TRBJ1-2 | . | TRBV29-1 | TRBD1 | 11 | CSVRTGRGYTF | TGCAGCGTTCGGACAGGCCGGGGCTACACCTTC
TRBJ2-3 | . | TRBV12-3/TRBV12-4 | . | 13 | CASSLGASYTQYF | TGTGCCAGCAGTTTGGGAGCTAGTTATACGCAGTATTTT
TRBJ2-7 | . | TRBV28 | TRBD1 | 13 | CASRPGQGYEQYF | TGTGCCAGCAGACCGGGACAGGGCTACGAGCAGTACTTC
TRBJ2-2 | . | TRBV28 | TRBD1 | 15 | CASSSGQVTKVELFF | TGTGCCAGCAGTTCGGGACAGGTGACCAAGGTGGAGCTGTTTTTT
TRBJ2-6 | . | TRBV15 | . | 18 | CATSKKGGSPSGANVLTF | TGTGCCACCAGCAAAAAAGGGGGTTCCCCCTCTGGGGCCAACGTCCTGACTTTC
TRBJ1-2 | . | TRBV28 | TRBD1 | 16 | CASSLTGQGEIYGYTF | TGTGCCAGCAGCCTTACGGGACAGGGGGAAATCTATGGCTACACCTTC
TRBJ1-1 | few | TRBV28 | . | 17 | CASRLRGLSLSNTEAFF | TGTGCCAGCAGATTAAGAGGGTTGTCGCTGTCGAACACTGAAGCTTTCTTT
TRBJ2-2 | . | TRBV5-6 | . | 15 | CASTTRRLPPGELFF | TGTGCCAGCACCACGAGGCGACTACCCCCCGGGGAGCTGTTTTTT
TRBJ2-3 | . | TRBV7-2 | TRBD2 | 16 | CASSLFGTRDTDTQYF | TGTGCCAGCAGCTTATTTGGGACTAGGGACACAGATACGCAGTATTTT
TRBJ2-3 | few | TRBV6-5 | TRBD1 | 16 | CASSSVPGQGTDTQYF | TGTGCCAGCAGTTCCGTTCCGGGACAGGGCACAGATACGCAGTATTTT